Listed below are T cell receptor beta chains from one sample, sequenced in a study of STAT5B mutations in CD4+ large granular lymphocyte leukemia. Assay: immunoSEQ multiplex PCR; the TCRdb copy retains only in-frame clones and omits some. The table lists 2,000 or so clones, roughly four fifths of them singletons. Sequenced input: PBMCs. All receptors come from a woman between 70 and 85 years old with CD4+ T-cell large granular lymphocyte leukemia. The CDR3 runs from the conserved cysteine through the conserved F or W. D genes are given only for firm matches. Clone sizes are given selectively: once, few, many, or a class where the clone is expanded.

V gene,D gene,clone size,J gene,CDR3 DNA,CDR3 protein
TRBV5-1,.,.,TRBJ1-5,TGCGCCAGCAGCTTTTCTGGGAATAGCAATCAGCCCCAGCATTTT,CASSFSGNSNQPQHF
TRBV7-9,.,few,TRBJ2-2,TGTGCCAGCAGCTTAATTTTCCTCCCCGGGGAGCTGTTTTTT,CASSLIFLPGELFF
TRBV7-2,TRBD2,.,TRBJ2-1,TGTGCCAGCAGCACCGGGACTAGCGGGAGGGGGAAGTTCTTC,CASSTGTSGRGKFF
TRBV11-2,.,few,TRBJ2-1,TGTGCCAGCAGTCGTACCGGGACGCTGAACTCCTACAATGAGCAGTTCTTC,CASSRTGTLNSYNEQFF
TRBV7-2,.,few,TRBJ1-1,TGTGCCAGCACTCAGGTGTTGAACACTGAAGCTTTCTTT,CASTQVLNTEAFF
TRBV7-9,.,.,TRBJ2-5,TGTGCCAGCAGGGGGTCCCGAGAGGACCAAGAGACCCAGTACTTC,CASRGSREDQETQYF
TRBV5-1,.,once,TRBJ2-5,TGCGCCAGCAGCTTGGTCGGGGGCGCGGAGACCCAGTACTTC,CASSLVGGAETQYF
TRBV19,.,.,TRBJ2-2,TGTGCCAGTCATTTTCGGAGCAACACCGGGGAGCTGTTTTTT,CASHFRSNTGELFF
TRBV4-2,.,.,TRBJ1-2,TGTGCCAGCAGCCAAGATCCCGGCGTCTACTATGGCTACACCTTC,CASSQDPGVYYGYTF
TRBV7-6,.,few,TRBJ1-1,TGTGCCAGCAGCCCCCTAAAAGGGAACACTGAAGCTTTCTTT,CASSPLKGNTEAFF
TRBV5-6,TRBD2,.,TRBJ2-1,TGTGCCAGCAGCCGCGATAGCGGGGAGATCTACAATGAGCAGTTCTTC,CASSRDSGEIYNEQFF
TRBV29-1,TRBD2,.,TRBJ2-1,TGCAGCGTTTATAGCGGGATGAGGGCCGGGGAGCAGTTCTTC,CSVYSGMRAGEQFF
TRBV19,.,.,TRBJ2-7,TGTGCCAGTAGTATCGGGGGAACGGGGATTTACGAGCAGTACTTC,CASSIGGTGIYEQYF
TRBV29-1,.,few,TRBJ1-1,TGCAGCGTGGAACAAACTGAAGCTTTCTTT,CSVEQTEAFF
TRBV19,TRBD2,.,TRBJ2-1,TGTGCCAGTAGTATCTCGGGACTAGCGAAATACAATGAGCAGTTCTTC,CASSISGLAKYNEQFF
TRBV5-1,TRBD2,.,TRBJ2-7,TGCGCCAGCAGCCCTAGCGGAGCCTACGAGCAGTACTTC,CASSPSGAYEQYF
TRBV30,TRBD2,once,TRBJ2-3,TGTGCCTGGAGGGGATTACTAGCGGGAGGAGGAGATACGCAGTATTTT,CAWRGLLAGGGDTQYF
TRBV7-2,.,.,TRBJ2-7,TGTGCCAGCAGCGTACAGGGAGTTGGCGAGCAGTACTTC,CASSVQGVGEQYF
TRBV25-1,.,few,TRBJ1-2,TGTGCCAGCAGCCCAAGGGAATCCATCTATGGCTACACCTTC,CASSPRESIYGYTF
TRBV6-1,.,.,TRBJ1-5,TGTGCCAGCAGTCGACAGGTGAGCAATCAGCCCCAGCATTTT,CASSRQVSNQPQHF
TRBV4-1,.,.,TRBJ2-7,TGCGCCAGCAGCCCCTCGGGGGGGACAGGCCCTATTTTTTTCTACGAGCAGTACTTC,CASSPSGGTGPIFFYEQYF
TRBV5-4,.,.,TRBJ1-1,TGTGCCAGCTCTTCCTCGCGGGGAACTGAAGCTTTCTTT,CASSSSRGTEAFF
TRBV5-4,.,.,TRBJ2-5,TGTGCCAGCAGCCAGAGGACCTCTCAGGGGGAGACCCAGTACTTC,CASSQRTSQGETQYF
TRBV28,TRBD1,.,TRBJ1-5,TGTGCCAGCAGTCCAATCCGGACAGGGGGGAACCAGCCCCAGCATTTT,CASSPIRTGGNQPQHF
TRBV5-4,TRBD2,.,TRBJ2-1,TGTGCCAGCAGCTTGGGGGGCCTAGCGGGGCACAATGAGCAGTTCTTC,CASSLGGLAGHNEQFF
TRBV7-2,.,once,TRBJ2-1,TGTGCCAGCAGCTTAGCATCTTTCGGCGCGATTAGGAGGAGGTTTATAAATGAGCAGTTCTTC,CASSLASFGAIRRRFINEQFF
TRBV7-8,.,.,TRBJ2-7,TGTGCCACCGAAAGACCGGGTTCCTACGAGCAGTACTTC,CATERPGSYEQYF
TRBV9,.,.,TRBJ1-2,TGTGCCAGCAGCCCATCAGGGGTTGCCCTCTATGGCTACACCTTC,CASSPSGVALYGYTF
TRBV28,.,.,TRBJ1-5,TGTGCCAGCAGTTCCGGGACAACTAGCAATCAGCCCCAGCATTTT,CASSSGTTSNQPQHF
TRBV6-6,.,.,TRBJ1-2,TGTGCCAGCAGCTTCGGGGGTGGCTACACCTTC,CASSFGGGYTF
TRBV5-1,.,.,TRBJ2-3,TGCGCCAGCAGCCAATCAGGTACAGATACGCAGTATTTT,CASSQSGTDTQYF
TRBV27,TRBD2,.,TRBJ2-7,TGTGCCAGCAGTCCACGACTAGCGGGGGGCCTCAACGAGCAGTACTTC,CASSPRLAGGLNEQYF
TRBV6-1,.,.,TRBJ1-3,TGTGCCAGCAGTGCCAATTTGTCTGGAAACACCATATATTTT,CASSANLSGNTIYF
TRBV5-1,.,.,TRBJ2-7,TGCGCCAGCAGCTCGTCCTACGAGCAGTACTTC,CASSSSYEQYF
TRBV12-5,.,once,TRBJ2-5,TGTGCTAGTGGTTTCTCACTCTCAGCCCAGTACTTC,CASGFSLSAQYF
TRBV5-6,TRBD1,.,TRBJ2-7,TGTGCCAGCAGCTTGACGGACAGGGGGCGTTACGAGCAGTACTTC,CASSLTDRGRYEQYF
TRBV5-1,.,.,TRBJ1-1,TGCGCCAGCAAAGATCAGGGGAACACTGAAGCTTTCTTT,CASKDQGNTEAFF
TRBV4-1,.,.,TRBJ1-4,TGCGCCAGCAGCCAAGTAGCACAGAATGAAAAACTGTTTTTT,CASSQVAQNEKLFF
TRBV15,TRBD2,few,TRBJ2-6,TGTGCCACCAGCTTTCTAGCGGGGGGGCCCGGGGCCAACGTCCTGACTTTC,CATSFLAGGPGANVLTF
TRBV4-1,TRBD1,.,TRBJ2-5,TGCGCCAGCAGCTCGACAGGGAGTGGGGAGACCCAGTACTTC,CASSSTGSGETQYF
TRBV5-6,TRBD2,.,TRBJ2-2,TGTGCCAGCAGCCAGGGATTGACTAGCGGGTTCACCGGGGAGCTGTTTTTT,CASSQGLTSGFTGELFF
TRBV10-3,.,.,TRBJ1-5,TGTGCCATCAGTGTCGGGACGGACGGGACCCAGCATTTT,CAISVGTDGTQHF
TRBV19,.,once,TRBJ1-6,TGTGCCAGTAGTACCGCCGGGGAGTATTCACCCCTCCACTTT,CASSTAGEYSPLHF
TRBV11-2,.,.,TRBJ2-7,TGTGCCAGCAGCTTAGGACTAGTGTCTTCCAACGAGCAGTACTTC,CASSLGLVSSNEQYF
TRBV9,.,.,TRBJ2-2,TGTGCCAGCAGCGTAGTTGGGTTAGCGGCCACGAACACCGGGGAGCTGTTTTTT,CASSVVGLAATNTGELFF